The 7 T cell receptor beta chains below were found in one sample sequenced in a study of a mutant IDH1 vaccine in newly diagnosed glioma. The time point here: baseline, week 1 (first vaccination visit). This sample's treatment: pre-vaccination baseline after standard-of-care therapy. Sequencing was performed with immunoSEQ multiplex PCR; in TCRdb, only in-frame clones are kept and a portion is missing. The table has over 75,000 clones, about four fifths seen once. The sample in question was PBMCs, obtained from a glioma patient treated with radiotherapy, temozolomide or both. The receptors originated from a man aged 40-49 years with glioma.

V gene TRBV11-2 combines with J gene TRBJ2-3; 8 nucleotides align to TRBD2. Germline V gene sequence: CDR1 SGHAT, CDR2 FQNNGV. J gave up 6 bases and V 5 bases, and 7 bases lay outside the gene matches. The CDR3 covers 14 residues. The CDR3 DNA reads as TGTGCCAGCAGCCAGGGACTAGGATGGGATACGCAGTATTTT. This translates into CASSQGLGWDTQYF.

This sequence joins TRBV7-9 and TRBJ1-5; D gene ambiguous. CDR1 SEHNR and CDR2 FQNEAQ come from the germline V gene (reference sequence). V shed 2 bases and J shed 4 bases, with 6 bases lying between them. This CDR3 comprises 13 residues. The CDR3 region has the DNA TGTGCCAGCAGCTTAAGAGGAAATCAGCCCCAGCATTTT. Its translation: CASSLRGNQPQHF.

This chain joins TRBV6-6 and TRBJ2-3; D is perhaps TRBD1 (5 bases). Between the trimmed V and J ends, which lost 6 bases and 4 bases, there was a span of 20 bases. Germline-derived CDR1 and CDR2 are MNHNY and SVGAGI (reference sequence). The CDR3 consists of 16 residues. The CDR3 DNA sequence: TGTGCCAGCAGCCTAACCAGGGTCCCGTGGGCAGATACGCAGTATTTT. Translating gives CASSLTRVPWADTQYF.

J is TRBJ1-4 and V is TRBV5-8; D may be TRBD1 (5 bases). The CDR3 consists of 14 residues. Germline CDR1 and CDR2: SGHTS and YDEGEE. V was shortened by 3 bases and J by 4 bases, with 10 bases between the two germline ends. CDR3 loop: CASSSRESNEKLFF. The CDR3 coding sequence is TGTGCCAGCAGCTCCAGGGAGAGTAATGAAAAACTGTTTTTT.

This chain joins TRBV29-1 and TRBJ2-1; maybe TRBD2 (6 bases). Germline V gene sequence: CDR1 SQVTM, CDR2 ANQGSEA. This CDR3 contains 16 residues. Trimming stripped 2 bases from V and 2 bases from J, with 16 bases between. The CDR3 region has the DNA TGCAGCGTTGAAAGGTCTCAGACGGGGGCCTACAATGAGCAGTTCTTC. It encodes CSVERSQTGAYNEQFF.

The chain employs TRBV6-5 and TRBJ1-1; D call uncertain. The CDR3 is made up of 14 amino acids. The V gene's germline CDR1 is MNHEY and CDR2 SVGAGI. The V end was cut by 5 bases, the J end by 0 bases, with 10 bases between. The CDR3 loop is CASSPRTLNTEAFF. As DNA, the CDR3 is TGTGCCAGCAGTCCCCGGACTTTGAACACTGAAGCTTTCTTT.

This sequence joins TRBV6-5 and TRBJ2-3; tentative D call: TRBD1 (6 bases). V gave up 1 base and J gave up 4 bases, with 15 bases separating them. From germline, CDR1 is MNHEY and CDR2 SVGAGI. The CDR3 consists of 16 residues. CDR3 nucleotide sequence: TGTGCCAGCAGTTACTTCAGACAGGTTCGGCCAGATACGCAGTATTTT. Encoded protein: CASSYFRQVRPDTQYF.